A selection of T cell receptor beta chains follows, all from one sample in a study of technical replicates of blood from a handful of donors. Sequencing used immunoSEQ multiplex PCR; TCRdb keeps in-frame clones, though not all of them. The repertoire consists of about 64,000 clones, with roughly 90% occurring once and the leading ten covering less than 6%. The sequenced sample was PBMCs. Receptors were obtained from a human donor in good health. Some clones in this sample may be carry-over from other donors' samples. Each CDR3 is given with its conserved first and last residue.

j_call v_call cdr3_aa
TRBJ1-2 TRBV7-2 CASIRDRANYGYTF
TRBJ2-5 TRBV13 CAGIRGLRFVETQYF
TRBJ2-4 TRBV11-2 CASSSQPRAGGKNIQYF
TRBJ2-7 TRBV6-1 CASRGDSYEQYF
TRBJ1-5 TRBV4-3 CASSQGDRTDQPQHF
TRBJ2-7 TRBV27 CASSLSGLAGAFSYEQYF
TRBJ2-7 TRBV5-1 CASSRDLTRNEQYF
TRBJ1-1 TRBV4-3 CASSTERLNTEAFF
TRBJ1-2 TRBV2 CASRMDRDYGYTF
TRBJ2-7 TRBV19 CASSMIGDSGQYF
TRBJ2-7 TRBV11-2 CASSRLAGPPEQYF
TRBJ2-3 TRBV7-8 CASSLEAGGSTDTQYF
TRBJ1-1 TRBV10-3 CAISESGQNTEAFF
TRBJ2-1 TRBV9 CASSVTSGGYNEQFF
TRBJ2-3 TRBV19 CASSLEGAVGTDTQYF
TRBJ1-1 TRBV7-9 CASSLGQGIGTEAFF
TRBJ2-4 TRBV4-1 CASSQVVVAKNIQYF
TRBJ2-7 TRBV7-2 CASSLNSWDTRLF
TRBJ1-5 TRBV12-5 CASGPLDQPQHF
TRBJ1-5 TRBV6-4 CASSEGEHQPQHF
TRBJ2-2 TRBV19 CASSIARNTGELFF
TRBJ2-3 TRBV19 CASRPPAGDTQYF
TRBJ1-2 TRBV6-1 CASSLLDRVGGYTF
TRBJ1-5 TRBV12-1 CASSSPGHSNQPQHF
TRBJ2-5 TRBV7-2 CASSLGGQYEETQYF
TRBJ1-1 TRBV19 CASSPRDRQPILNTEAFF
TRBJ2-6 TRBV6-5 CASSAGANVLTF
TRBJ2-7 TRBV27 CASSSIEGAYEQYF
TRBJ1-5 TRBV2 CASSDTYGNQPQHF
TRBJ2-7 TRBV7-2 CASSFSGYEQYF
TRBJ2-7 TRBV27 CASSFLGQGTYEQYF
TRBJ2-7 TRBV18 CASSPRLQSYEQYF
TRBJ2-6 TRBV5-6 CASSPNSGRAGANVLTF
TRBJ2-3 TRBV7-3 CASSHQGTDTQYF
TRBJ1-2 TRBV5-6 CASSQGVGYTF
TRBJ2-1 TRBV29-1 CSVERLAGGLSREQFF
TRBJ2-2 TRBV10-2 CASRPAETRNTGELFF
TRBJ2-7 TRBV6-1 CASSERGYEQYF
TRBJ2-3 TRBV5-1 CASSQAGEGTDTQYF
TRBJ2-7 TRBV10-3 CAIRGTSGGREQYF
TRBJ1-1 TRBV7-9 CASSPGTGFRAFF
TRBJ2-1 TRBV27 CASSLKGLSYNEQFF
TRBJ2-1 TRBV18 CASSPSHNEQFF
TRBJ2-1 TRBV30 CAWKDSLSLGGSPYNEQFF
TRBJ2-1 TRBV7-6 CASSSQPGQGPNEQFF
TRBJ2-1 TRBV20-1 CSATDNEQFF
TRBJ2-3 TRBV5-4 CASSSLAGGPADTQYF
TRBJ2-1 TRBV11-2 CASSPHRERGSSYNEQFF
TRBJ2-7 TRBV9 CASSVGRENYEQYF
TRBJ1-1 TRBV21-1 CASSIRISNTEAFF
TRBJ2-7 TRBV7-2 CASSLGQGVLSEQYF
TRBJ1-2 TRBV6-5 CASSYRGGGYTF
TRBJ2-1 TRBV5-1 CASSLAIGGPYNEQFF
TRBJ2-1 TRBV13 CASSSNTGTGAHEQFF
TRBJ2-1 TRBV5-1 CASSFPGLAVGSYNEQFF